Following are 25 T cell receptor beta chains from one sample sequenced in a study of somatic mutations in cytotoxic T cells in rheumatoid arthritis. Using immunoSEQ multiplex PCR, the repertoire was profiled, and TCRdb retains in-frame clones only, with some absent. This table has around 11,000 clones, about 69% appearing once. Sequenced sample: CD8+ T cells sorted from blood. The receptors come from an adult with rheumatoid arthritis.

The chain couples TRBV4-1 to TRBJ1-6; no clear D gene. Per germline, CDR1 MGHRA and CDR2 YSYEKL. V was pared by 0 bases and J by 8 bases, with 23 bases between. This CDR3 spans 19 amino acids. The CDR3 reads CASSQDEVLSGVGDSPLHF. The CDR3 bases are TGCGCCAGCAGCCAAGATGAAGTTTTAAGCGGGGTCGGAGATTCACCCCTCCACTTT.

This chain joins TRBV7-9 and TRBJ2-3, with TRBD2 matching over 8 bases. This CDR3 comprises 16 residues. Trimming cost V 4 bases and J 2 bases; bases outside gene matches: 8. CDR1 is SEHNR, CDR2 FQNEAQ, per germline (reference sequence). CDR3 sequence: CASSSSGGHTTDTQYF. In nucleotides, the CDR3 is TGTGCCAGCAGCTCAAGCGGGGGTCATACCACAGATACGCAGTATTTT.

J is TRBJ1-5 and V is TRBV2, with a weak D call TRBD1 (5 bases). Between the trimmed V and J ends, which lost 4 bases and 3 bases, there was a span of 16 bases. Germline V lookup: CDR1 SNHLY, CDR2 FYNNEI. The CDR3 is 16 amino acids. The CDR3 region is CASSAWGGYNNQPQHF. The DNA for the CDR3 is TGTGCCAGCAGTGCGTGGGGGGGATATAACAATCAGCCCCAGCATTTT.

This chain uses TRBV11-3 with TRBJ2-7; D might be TRBD2 (6 bases). The CDR3 spans 15 residues. Trimming removed 3 bases at V and 2 bases at J, with 14 bases between. The germline gives CDR1 SGHNT, CDR2 YENEEA. The CDR3 nucleotides read TGTGCCAGCAGCTTTTCGGGAGACAGACCCTACGAGCAGTACTTC. It is translated as CASSFSGDRPYEQYF.

The V and J genes are TRBV5-5 and TRBJ2-7, with D possibly being TRBD2 (5 bases). CDR3 length: 15 amino acids. The germline CDR1 and CDR2 sequences are SGHKS and YYEKEE (reference sequence). V was shortened by 3 bases and J by 5 bases, with 18 bases between the two germline ends. DNA for the CDR3: TGTGCCAGCAGCTCCCTAGCCATGGGGTGGGACGAGCAGTACTTC. The encoded protein is CASSSLAMGWDEQYF. Drawing the rest from reference TRBV5-5 and TRBJ2-7, the complete variable domain is DAGVTQSPTHLIKTRGQQVTLRCSPISGHKSVSWYQQVLGQGPQFIFQYYEKEERGRGNFPDRFSARQFPNYSSELNVNALLLGDSALYLCASSSLAMGWDEQYFGPGTRLTVT.

The chain employs TRBV7-9 and TRBJ2-7; D not resolved. Trimming stripped 3 bases from V and 6 bases from J, with 9 bases between. Germline CDR1 is SEHNR and CDR2 is FQNEAQ (reference sequence). The CDR3 is 12 residues long. CDR3 in amino acids: CASSFKVAEQYF. The CDR3 coding sequence is TGTGCCAGCAGCTTCAAGGTAGCCGAGCAGTACTTC.

The chain's CDR3 is CASSDTVGFSPLHF. The CDR3 coding sequence is TGTGCCAGCAGTGATACAGTGGGGTTTTCACCCCTCCACTTT. The chain uses TRBV2 and TRBJ1-6, with D uncertain. Germline CDR1 reads SNHLY; CDR2 reads FYNNEI. The CDR3 is made up of 14 amino acids. V lost 3 bases and J lost 9, with 12 bases in between.

The chain is built from TRBV29-1 and TRBJ1-6; a possible D gene is TRBD1 (5 bases). Trimming stripped 1 base from V and 8 bases from J, with 21 bases between. This CDR3 region has 17 residues. Germline-derived CDR1 and CDR2 are SQVTM and ANQGSEA. CDR3 in DNA: TGCAGCGTTGAAGGGGTTAGGGTTGGCAGGGAGGATTCACCCCTCCACTTT. Translation: CSVEGVRVGREDSPLHF.

The CDR3 loop reads CASSLAGLAGETQYF. In nucleotides, the CDR3 is TGTGCCAGCAGCTTAGCAGGACTAGCGGGGGAGACCCAGTACTTC. The chain links TRBV7-9 to TRBJ2-5, with 12 bases lining up with TRBD2. The junction had 1 base not matched to a gene; V was cut back by 0 bases and J by 5 bases. This CDR3 contains 15 residues. Germline V lookup: CDR1 SEHNR, CDR2 FQNEAQ (reference sequence).

Only one count was recorded for this clone. The rearrangement joins TRBV28 to TRBJ1-1; D remains ambiguous. The germline gives CDR1 MDHEN, CDR2 SYDVKM. Between the trimmed V and J ends, which lost 2 bases and 3 bases, there was a span of 10 bases. The CDR3 is made up of 14 amino acids. The CDR3 loop is CASSLPRLDTEAFF. The CDR3 nucleotides are TGTGCCAGCAGTTTACCCCGGTTAGACACTGAAGCTTTCTTT.

This sequence joins TRBV5-1 and TRBJ1-1; D possibly corresponds to TRBD1 (5 bases). V was cut by 2 bases and J by 2 bases, with 7 bases left in between. The germline V gene has CDR1 SGHRS and CDR2 YFSETQ. The CDR3 has 13 residues. CDR3 in DNA: TGCGCCAGCAGCTTTGGGGCAAACACTGAAGCTTTCTTT. Protein: CASSFGANTEAFF.

This chain links TRBV28 with TRBJ1-5; maybe TRBD1 (6 bases). Germline V gene lookup returns CDR1 MDHEN and CDR2 SYDVKM. This CDR3 contains 14 residues. V was pared by 4 bases and J by 6 bases, with 13 bases between. The CDR3, as DNA: TGTGCCAGCAGTTCTGGGGCAGGGGCTCAGCCCCAGCATTTT. Translated, it gives CASSSGAGAQPQHF.

The count of this clone is one. The chain couples TRBV28 to TRBJ1-2, with 9 bases identical to TRBD1. This CDR3 region has 16 residues. V gave up 4 bases and J gave up 3 bases; unmatched junction bases: 9. CDR1 is MDHEN, CDR2 SYDVKM, per germline. CDR3 residues: CASSSRLGQGYYGYTF. The CDR3 DNA reads TGTGCCAGCAGTTCCCGCTTGGGACAGGGCTACTATGGCTACACCTTC.

The V gene is TRBV2, the J gene TRBJ1-5; TRBD1 agrees at 8 bases. V was pared by 6 bases and J by 4 bases, with 5 bases of the junction left unmatched. The CDR3 runs 14 residues. Germline V gene lookup returns CDR1 SNHLY and CDR2 FYNNEI. CDR3 coding DNA: TGTGCCAGCAGAGAGACAGGGGAGAATCAGCCCCAGCATTTT. Amino acids: CASRETGENQPQHF.

J is TRBJ1-4 and V is TRBV9; D is ambiguous. V was trimmed by 4 bases and J by 0 bases, leaving 13 bases between them. The length of the CDR3 is 16 residues. Germline loops: CDR1 SGDLS, CDR2 YYNGEE. DNA of the CDR3: TGTGCCAGCAGCTCCCTGGAGGACGCAACTAATGAAAAACTGTTTTTT. Its translation: CASSSLEDATNEKLFF.

The chain joins TRBV4-1 to TRBJ2-7; D is possibly TRBD1 or TRBD2 (7 bases each). The CDR3 sequence is 16 residues long. In germline, CDR1 is MGHRA, CDR2 YSYEKL. Trimming left V 2 bases short and J 6 bases short, with 20 bases between. The CDR3 region is CASSQSLRQGGTEQYF. CDR3 DNA sequence: TGCGCCAGCAGCCAATCCCTCAGACAGGGAGGGACCGAGCAGTACTTC.

This clone appeared a few times. V gene TRBV9 combines with J gene TRBJ2-7; D ambiguous. The V and J ends lost 0 bases and 3 bases respectively, with 7 bases between them. Germline CDR1 and CDR2: SGDLS and YYNGEE. The CDR3 is made up of 13 amino acids. CDR3 nucleotides: TGTGCCAGCAGCGTAGCCCCCTTCTACGAGCAGTACTTC. This encodes CASSVAPFYEQYF.

This clone was found a few times. This chain links TRBV19 with TRBJ2-1; D may be TRBD2 (6 bases). This CDR3 has 16 amino acids. Per germline, CDR1 LNHDA and CDR2 SQIVND (reference sequence). The ends were cut back, 1 base at V and 0 bases at J, with 10 bases in the middle. CDR3 sequence reads: CASSIAGVVSYNEQFF. CDR3 sequence (DNA): TGTGCCAGTAGTATAGCGGGGGTCGTCTCCTACAATGAGCAGTTCTTC.

The chain joins TRBV4-2 to TRBJ2-1, with 11 bases that match TRBD2. The CDR3 totals 16 residues. Trimming removed 3 bases from V and 8 bases from J; junction bases left unmatched: 9. The germline CDR1 and CDR2 sequences are LGHNA and YNFKEQ. In nucleotides, the CDR3 is TGTGCCAGCAGCCATTCTTTAGCGGGGGGGAGGGATGAGCAGTTCTTC. Translating gives CASSHSLAGGRDEQFF.

The chain carries TRBV7-9 and TRBJ2-7; D is possibly TRBD2 (5 bases). This CDR3 comprises 13 residues. The V end lost 6 bases, the J end lost 5 bases, and 14 bases lay between the germline ends. Per germline, CDR1 SEHNR and CDR2 FQNEAQ (reference sequence). The CDR3 sequence is CASRPDGVDEQYF. CDR3 nucleotides: TGTGCCAGCAGACCCGACGGGGTCGACGAGCAGTACTTC.

The V and J genes are TRBV11-3 and TRBJ2-2, with D perhaps TRBD2 (6 bases). Germline V gene sequence: CDR1 SGHNT, CDR2 YENEEA. V gave up 0 bases and J gave up 6 bases, with 11 bases separating them. The CDR3 is made up of 15 amino acids. CDR3 region: CASSLDPASAGELFF. The CDR3 coding sequence is TGTGCCAGCAGCTTAGATCCAGCTAGCGCCGGGGAGCTGTTTTTT.

The V and J genes are TRBV11-2 and TRBJ2-5, with 8 positions matching TRBD1. The J call is doubtful: the DNA matches TRBJ2-7 better. The CDR3 runs to 14 residues. Germline assignment: CDR1 SGHAT and CDR2 FQNNGV. DNA of the CDR3: TGTGCCAGCAGCCCCAGGGACAGGCCATACGAGCAGTACTTC. Translating gives CASSPRDRPYEQYF.

The chain joins TRBV15 to TRBJ2-1; TRBD2 aligns across 8 bases. Germline assignment: CDR1 LNHNV and CDR2 YYDKDF (reference sequence). The V and J ends lost 2 bases and 0 bases, in that order; junction bases with no gene match: 3. The CDR3 spans 16 residues. CDR3 in amino acids: CATSRFGGASYNEQFF. CDR3 DNA: TGTGCCACCAGCAGATTCGGGGGGGCCTCCTACAATGAGCAGTTCTTC. The variable domain in full, with the rest retrieved from reference TRBV15 and TRBJ2-1, is DAMVIQNPRYQVTQFGKPVTLSCSQTLNHNVMYWYQQKSSQAPKLLFHYYDKDFNNEADTPDNFQSRRPNTSFCFLDIRSPGLGDTAMYLCATSRFGGASYNEQFFGPGTRLTVL.

The CDR3 DNA reads as TGTGCCAGCAGCTTTCTGGGGGCTGGGGGGGAAGAGACCCAGTACTTC. It specifies CASSFLGAGGEETQYF. The genes are TRBV11-1 and TRBJ2-5; the D gene is possibly TRBD2 (7 bases). Trimming stripped 3 bases from V and 3 bases from J, with 17 bases between. The CDR3 has 16 residues. Germline V CDR1 and CDR2: SGHAT, FQDESV (reference sequence). The variable domain in full, with the rest retrieved from reference TRBV11-1 and TRBJ2-5, is EAEVAQSPRYKITEKSQAVAFWCDPISGHATLYWYRQILGQGPELLVQFQDESVVDDSQLPKDRFSAERLKGVDSTLKIQPAELGDSAMYLCASSFLGAGGEETQYFGPGTRLLVL.

This clone came up a few times. The chain links TRBV30 to TRBJ2-7; TRBD2 aligns across 13 bases. J lost 2 bases, V lost 3 bases, and 7 bases had no gene match. CDR3 length: 16 residues. Per germline, CDR1 GTSNPN and CDR2 SVGIG (reference sequence). Written as DNA, the CDR3 is TGTGCCTGGAGGCTATTTACTAGCGGGGGGGCCTACGAGCAGTACTTC. It is translated as CAWRLFTSGGAYEQYF.